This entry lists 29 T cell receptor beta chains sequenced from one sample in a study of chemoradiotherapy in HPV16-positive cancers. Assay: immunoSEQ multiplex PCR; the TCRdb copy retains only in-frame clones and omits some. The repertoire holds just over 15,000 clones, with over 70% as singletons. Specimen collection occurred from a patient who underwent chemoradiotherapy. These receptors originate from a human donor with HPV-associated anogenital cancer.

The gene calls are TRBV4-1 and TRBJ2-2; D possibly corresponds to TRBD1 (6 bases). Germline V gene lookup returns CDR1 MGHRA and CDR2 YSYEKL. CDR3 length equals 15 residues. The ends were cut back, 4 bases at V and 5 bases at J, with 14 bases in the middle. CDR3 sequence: CASSLYWGLTGELFF. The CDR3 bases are TGCGCCAGCAGCCTGTATTGGGGGCTGACCGGGGAGCTGTTTTTT.

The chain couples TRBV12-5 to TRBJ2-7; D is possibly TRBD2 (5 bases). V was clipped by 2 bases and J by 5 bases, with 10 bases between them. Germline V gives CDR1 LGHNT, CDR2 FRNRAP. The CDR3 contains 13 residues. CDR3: CASGLWELDEQYF. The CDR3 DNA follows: TGTGCTAGTGGTTTGTGGGAGTTGGACGAGCAGTACTTC.

The CDR3 DNA reads as TGCGCCAGCAGCCAAGTCGAGCAGTACTTC. This encodes CASSQVEQYF. The gene calls are TRBV4-1 and TRBJ2-7, with D unresolved. V was clipped by 1 base and J by 6 bases, with 1 base between them. The length of the CDR3 is 10 residues. The germline CDR1 and CDR2 sequences are MGHRA and YSYEKL.

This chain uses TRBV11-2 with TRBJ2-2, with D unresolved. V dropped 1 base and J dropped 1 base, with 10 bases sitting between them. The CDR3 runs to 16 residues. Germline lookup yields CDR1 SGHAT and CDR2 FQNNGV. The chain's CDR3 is CASSLVFSLNTGELFF. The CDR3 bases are TGTGCCAGCAGCTTAGTGTTTTCTTTGAACACCGGGGAGCTGTTTTTT.

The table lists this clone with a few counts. CDR3 nucleotide sequence: TGTGCCAGTAGTACAGTTAACTATGGCTACACCTTC. It yields the protein CASSTVNYGYTF. The chain carries TRBV19 and TRBJ1-2; D uncertain. The germline V gene encodes CDR1 LNHDA and CDR2 SQIVND (reference sequence). The ends were cut back, 4 bases at V and 1 base at J, with 4 bases in the middle. The CDR3 runs 12 residues.

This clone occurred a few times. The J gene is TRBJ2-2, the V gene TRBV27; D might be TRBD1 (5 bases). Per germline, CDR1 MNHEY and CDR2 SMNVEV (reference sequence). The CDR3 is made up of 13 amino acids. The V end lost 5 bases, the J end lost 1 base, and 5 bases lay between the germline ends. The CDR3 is CASSRGNTGELFF. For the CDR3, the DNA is TGTGCCAGCAGTAGGGGGAACACCGGGGAGCTGTTTTTT.

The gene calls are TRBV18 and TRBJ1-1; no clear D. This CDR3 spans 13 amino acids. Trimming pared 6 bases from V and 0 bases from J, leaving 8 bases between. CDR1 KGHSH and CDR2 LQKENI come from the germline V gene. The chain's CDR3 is CASSPTMNTEAFF. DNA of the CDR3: TGTGCCAGCTCGCCTACCATGAACACTGAAGCTTTCTTT.

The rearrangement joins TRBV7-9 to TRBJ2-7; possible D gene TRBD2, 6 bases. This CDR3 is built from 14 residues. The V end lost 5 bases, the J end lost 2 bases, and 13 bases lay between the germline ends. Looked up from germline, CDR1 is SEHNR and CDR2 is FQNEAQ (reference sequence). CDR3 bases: TGTGCCAGCAGCCCCTCGGGACTTCCCTACGAGCAGTACTTC. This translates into CASSPSGLPYEQYF.

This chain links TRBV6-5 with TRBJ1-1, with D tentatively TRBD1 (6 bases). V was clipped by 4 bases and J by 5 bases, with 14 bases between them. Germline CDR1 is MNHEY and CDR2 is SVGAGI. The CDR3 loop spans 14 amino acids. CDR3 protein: CASSSRRGRTEAFF. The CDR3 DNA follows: TGTGCCAGCAGTTCTCGCAGGGGTAGAACTGAAGCTTTCTTT.

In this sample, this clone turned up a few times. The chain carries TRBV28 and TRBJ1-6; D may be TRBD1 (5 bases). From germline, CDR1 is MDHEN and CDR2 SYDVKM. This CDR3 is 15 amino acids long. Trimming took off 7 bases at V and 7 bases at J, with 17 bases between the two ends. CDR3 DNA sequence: TGTGCCAGCACCCAAGGACGTCGGGGGAATTCACCCCTCCACTTT. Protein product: CASTQGRRGNSPLHF.

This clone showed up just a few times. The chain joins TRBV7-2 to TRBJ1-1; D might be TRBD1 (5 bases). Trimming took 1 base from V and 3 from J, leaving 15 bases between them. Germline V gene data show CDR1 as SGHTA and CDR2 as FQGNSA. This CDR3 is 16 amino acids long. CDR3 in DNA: TGTGCCAGCAGCTTAGTAGTCGCCAGGGATTACACTGAAGCTTTCTTT. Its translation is CASSLVVARDYTEAFF.

The CDR3 DNA sequence: TGCGCCAGCAGCTTGTTCGATACGCAGTATTTT. It translates to CASSLFDTQYF. The chain links TRBV5-1 to TRBJ2-3; D not resolved. The germline gives CDR1 SGHRS, CDR2 YFSETQ. CDR3 size: 11 residues. Between the trimmed V and J ends, which lost 1 base and 6 bases, there was a span of 3 bases.

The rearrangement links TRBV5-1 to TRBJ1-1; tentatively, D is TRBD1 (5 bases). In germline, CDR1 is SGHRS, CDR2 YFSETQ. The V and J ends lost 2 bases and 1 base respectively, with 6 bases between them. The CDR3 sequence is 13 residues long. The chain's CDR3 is CASSLQENTEAFF. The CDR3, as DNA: TGCGCCAGCAGCTTACAGGAGAACACTGAAGCTTTCTTT.

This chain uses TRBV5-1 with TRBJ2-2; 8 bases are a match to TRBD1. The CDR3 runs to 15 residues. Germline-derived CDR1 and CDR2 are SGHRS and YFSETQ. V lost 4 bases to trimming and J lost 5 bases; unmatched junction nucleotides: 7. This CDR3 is CASSLQDRVTGELFF. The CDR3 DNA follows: TGCGCCAGCAGCCTCCAGGACAGGGTTACCGGGGAGCTGTTTTTT.

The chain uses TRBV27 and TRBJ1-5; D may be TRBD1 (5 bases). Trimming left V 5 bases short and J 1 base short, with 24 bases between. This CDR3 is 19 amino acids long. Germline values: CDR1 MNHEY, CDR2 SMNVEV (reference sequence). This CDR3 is CASSPAGRGAWESNQPQHF. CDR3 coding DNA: TGTGCCAGCAGTCCCGCGGGTCGGGGCGCTTGGGAAAGCAATCAGCCCCAGCATTTT.

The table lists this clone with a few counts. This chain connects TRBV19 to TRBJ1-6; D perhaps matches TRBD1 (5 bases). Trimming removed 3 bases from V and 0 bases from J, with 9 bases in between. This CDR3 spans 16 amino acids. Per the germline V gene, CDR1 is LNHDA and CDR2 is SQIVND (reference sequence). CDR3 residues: CASSIGGSSYNSPLHF. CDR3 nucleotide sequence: TGTGCCAGTAGTATTGGGGGGAGCTCCTATAATTCACCCCTCCACTTT.

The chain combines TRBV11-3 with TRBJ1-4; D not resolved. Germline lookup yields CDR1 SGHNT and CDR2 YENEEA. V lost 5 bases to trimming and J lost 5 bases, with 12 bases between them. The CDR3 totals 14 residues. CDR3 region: CASSPERWNEKLFF. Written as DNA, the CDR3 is TGTGCCAGCAGCCCCGAACGGTGGAATGAAAAACTGTTTTTT.

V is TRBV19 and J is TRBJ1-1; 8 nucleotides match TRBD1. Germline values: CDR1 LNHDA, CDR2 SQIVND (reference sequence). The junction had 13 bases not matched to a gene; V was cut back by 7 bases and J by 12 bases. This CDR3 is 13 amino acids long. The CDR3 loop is CASTLSGGPRTFF. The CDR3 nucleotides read TGTGCCAGTACCCTCTCAGGGGGCCCTCGGACTTTCTTT.

The CDR3 DNA sequence: TGTGCCAGCAGCCAAGTGGATTTCTATGGCTACACCTTC. It specifies CASSQVDFYGYTF. V and J are TRBV4-2 and TRBJ1-2; D remains unclear. The CDR3 spans 13 residues. In germline, CDR1 is LGHNA, CDR2 YNFKEQ. V lost 1 base and J 4 bases, leaving 7 bases between the germline ends.

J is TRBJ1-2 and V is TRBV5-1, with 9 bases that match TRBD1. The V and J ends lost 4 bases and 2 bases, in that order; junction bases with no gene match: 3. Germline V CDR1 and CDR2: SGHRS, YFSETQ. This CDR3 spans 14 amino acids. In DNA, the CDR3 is TGCGCCAGCAGCGGCGGGACAGGGAACTATGGCTACACCTTC. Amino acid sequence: CASSGGTGNYGYTF.

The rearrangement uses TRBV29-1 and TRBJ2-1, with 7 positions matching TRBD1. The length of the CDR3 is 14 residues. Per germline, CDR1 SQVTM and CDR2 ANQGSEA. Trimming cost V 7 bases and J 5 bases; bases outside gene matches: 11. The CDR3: CSASAGTADNEQFF. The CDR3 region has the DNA TGCAGCGCCAGTGCCGGGACAGCCGACAATGAGCAGTTCTTC.

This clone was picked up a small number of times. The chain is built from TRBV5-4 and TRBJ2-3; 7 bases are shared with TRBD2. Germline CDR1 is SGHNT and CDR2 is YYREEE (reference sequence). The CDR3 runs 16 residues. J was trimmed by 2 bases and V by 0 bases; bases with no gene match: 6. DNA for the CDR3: TGTGCCAGCAGCTTGGTGGGGCGGGGGACCACAGATACGCAGTATTTT. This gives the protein CASSLVGRGTTDTQYF. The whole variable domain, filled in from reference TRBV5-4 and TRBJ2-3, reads ETGVTQSPTHLIKTRGQQVTLRCSSQSGHNTVSWYQQALGQGPQFIFQYYREEENGRGNFPPRFSGLQFPNYSSELNVNALELDDSALYLCASSLVGRGTTDTQYFGPGTRLTVL.

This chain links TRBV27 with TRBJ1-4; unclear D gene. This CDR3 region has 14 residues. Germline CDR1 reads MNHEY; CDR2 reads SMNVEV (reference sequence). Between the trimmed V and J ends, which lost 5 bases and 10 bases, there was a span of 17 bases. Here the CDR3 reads CASSPSTPGLKLFF. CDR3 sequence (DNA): TGTGCCAGCAGTCCATCGACCCCCGGTTTAAAACTGTTTTTT.

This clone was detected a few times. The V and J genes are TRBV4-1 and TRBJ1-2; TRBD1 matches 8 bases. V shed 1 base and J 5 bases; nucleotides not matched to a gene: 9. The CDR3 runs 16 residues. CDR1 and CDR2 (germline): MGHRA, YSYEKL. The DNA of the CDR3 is TGCGCCAGCAGCCAAGTTTTCGGACAGGGAGATTATGGCTACACCTTC. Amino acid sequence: CASSQVFGQGDYGYTF.

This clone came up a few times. CDR3: CSAREHEQYF. The CDR3 DNA is TGCAGTGCTAGGGAGCACGAGCAGTACTTC. This sequence joins TRBV20-1 and TRBJ2-7; D is undetermined. The CDR3 runs 10 residues. The V gene's germline CDR1 is DFQATT and CDR2 SNEGSKA (reference sequence). V shed 3 bases and J shed 5 bases, with 5 bases lying between them.

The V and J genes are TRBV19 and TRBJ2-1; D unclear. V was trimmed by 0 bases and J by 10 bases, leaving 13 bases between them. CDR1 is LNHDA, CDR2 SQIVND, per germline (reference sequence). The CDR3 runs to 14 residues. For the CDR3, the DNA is TGTGCCAGTAGTATAGAAGGCCTAATAGGGGAGCAGTTCTTC. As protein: CASSIEGLIGEQFF.

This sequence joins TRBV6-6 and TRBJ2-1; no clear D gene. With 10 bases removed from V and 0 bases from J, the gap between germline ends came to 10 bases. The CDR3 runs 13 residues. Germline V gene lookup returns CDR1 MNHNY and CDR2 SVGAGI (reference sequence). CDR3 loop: CATRESSYNEQFF. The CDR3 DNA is TGTGCCACAAGAGAAAGCTCCTACAATGAGCAGTTCTTC.

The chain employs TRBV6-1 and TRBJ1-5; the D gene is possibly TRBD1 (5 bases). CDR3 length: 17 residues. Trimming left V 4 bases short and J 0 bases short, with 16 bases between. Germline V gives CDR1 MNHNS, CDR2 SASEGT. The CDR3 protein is CASSVFWDGNSNQPQHF. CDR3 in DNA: TGTGCCAGCAGTGTATTTTGGGACGGCAATAGCAATCAGCCCCAGCATTTT.

The CDR3, as DNA: TGTGCCAGCGGTGCCAGGACAGGGGCCTACGAGCAGTACTTC. Translated, it gives CASGARTGAYEQYF. This sequence joins TRBV2 and TRBJ2-7, with 9 bases matching TRBD1. Germline CDR1 is SNHLY and CDR2 is FYNNEI. The CDR3 contains 14 residues. V was pared by 8 bases and J by 2 bases, with 7 bases of the junction left unmatched.